A selection of T cell receptor beta chains follows, all from one sample in a study of blood T cell repertoires in COVID-19. Generated by immunoSEQ multiplex PCR, the TCRdb table keeps only in-frame clones and is missing some. The sample yields 65,000 to 75,000 clones, roughly nine tenths seen once. The sample was peripheral blood. The receptors derive from a man aged 50 or older with active COVID-19. CDR3s include the opening cysteine and the closing phenylalanine or tryptophan. D genes are given only for firm matches. A clone size is listed for some rows: how often the clone was seen (once, few, many), or a class if it is expanded.

D: .
size: .
V: TRBV13
J: TRBJ1-6
CDR3: CASSFSSYNSPLHF
DNA: TGTGCCAGCAGCTTTAGTTCCTATAATTCACCCCTCCACTTT

D: TRBD2
size: .
V: TRBV7-2
J: TRBJ2-5
CDR3: CASSTGLAGGQETQYF
DNA: TGTGCCAGCAGCACGGGACTAGCGGGAGGTCAAGAGACCCAGTACTTC

D: .
size: .
V: TRBV18
J: TRBJ1-3
CDR3: CASSQTDGGDGTIYF
DNA: TGTGCCAGCTCACAGACCGACGGAGGGGACGGCACCATATATTTT

D: TRBD2
size: .
V: TRBV27
J: TRBJ2-3
CDR3: CASSSFTSGGRTDTQYF
DNA: TGTGCCAGCAGTTCCTTCACTAGCGGGGGCCGCACAGATACGCAGTATTTT

D: TRBD2
size: .
V: TRBV7-9
J: TRBJ2-5
CDR3: CASSRKTSFAGGLETQYF
DNA: TGTGCCAGCAGCCGGAAAACTTCCTTTGCGGGAGGATTGGAGACCCAGTACTTC

D: TRBD1
size: few
V: TRBV5-1
J: TRBJ2-7
CDR3: CASSYRTGAYEQYF
DNA: TGCGCCAGCAGCTACCGGACAGGGGCCTACGAGCAGTACTTC

D: .
size: .
V: TRBV4-3
J: TRBJ2-1
CDR3: CASSLSVRDNEQFF
DNA: TGCGCCAGCAGCCTCTCAGTGAGGGACAATGAGCAGTTCTTC

D: TRBD2
size: .
V: TRBV4-3
J: TRBJ2-3
CDR3: CASSQGSSVAGGTQYF
DNA: TGCGCCAGCAGCCAAGGGTCGTCGGTAGCGGGAGGTACGCAGTATTTT

D: TRBD1
size: .
V: TRBV6-1
J: TRBJ2-3
CDR3: CASSESPGQGTPDTQYF
DNA: TGTGCCAGCAGTGAATCTCCGGGACAGGGGACCCCAGATACGCAGTATTTT

D: .
size: .
V: TRBV4-2
J: TRBJ1-2
CDR3: CASSQDGQGSNYGYTF
DNA: TGTGCCAGCAGCCAAGATGGGCAGGGATCAAACTATGGCTACACCTTC

D: .
size: .
V: TRBV24-1
J: TRBJ1-2
CDR3: CATSDPQVRDGYTF
DNA: TGTGCCACCAGTGATCCACAGGTTCGCGATGGCTACACCTTC

D: .
size: .
V: TRBV11-1
J: TRBJ2-5
CDR3: CASSLGRAYQETQYF
DNA: TGTGCCAGCAGCTTAGGCAGGGCGTACCAAGAGACCCAGTACTTC

D: .
size: .
V: TRBV5-1
J: TRBJ2-1
CDR3: CASSLPSNEQFF
DNA: TGCGCCAGCAGCTTGCCGAGCAATGAGCAGTTCTTC

D: .
size: .
V: TRBV4-3
J: TRBJ2-3
CDR3: CASSQFAGRGFIRTASIDTQYF
DNA: TGCGCCAGCAGCCAATTTGCGGGGCGGGGGTTTATAAGGACAGCGAGCATCGATACGCAGTATTTT